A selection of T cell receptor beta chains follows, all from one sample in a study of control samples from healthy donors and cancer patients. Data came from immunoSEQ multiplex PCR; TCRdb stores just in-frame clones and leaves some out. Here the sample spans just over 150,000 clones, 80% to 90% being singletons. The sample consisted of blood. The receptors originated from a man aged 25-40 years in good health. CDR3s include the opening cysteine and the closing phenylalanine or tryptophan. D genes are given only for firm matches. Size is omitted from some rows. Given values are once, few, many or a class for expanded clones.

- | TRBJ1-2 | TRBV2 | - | CASRAGSTNYGYTF | TGTGCCAGCAGAGCGGGATCTACCAACTATGGCTACACCTTC
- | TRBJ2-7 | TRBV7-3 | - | CASSLLEGYEQYF | TGTGCCAGCAGCCTGCTCGAGGGATACGAGCAGTACTTC
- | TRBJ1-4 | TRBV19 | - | CASTSPEEGVDEKLFF | TGTGCCAGTACCAGCCCCGAGGAGGGCGTTGATGAAAAACTGTTTTTT
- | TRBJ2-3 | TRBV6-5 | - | CASSYGGASTDTQYF | TGTGCCAGCAGTTACGGCGGAGCTAGCACAGATACGCAGTATTTT
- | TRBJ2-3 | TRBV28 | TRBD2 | CASSQHPGGPDTQYF | TGTGCCAGCAGCCAACATCCGGGAGGGCCTGATACGCAGTATTTT
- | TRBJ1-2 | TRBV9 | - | CASSVAPGASNYGYTF | TGTGCCAGCAGCGTAGCCCCGGGGGCGTCTAACTATGGCTACACCTTC
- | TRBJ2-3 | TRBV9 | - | CASSATRLDTQYF | TGTGCCAGCAGTGCCACTAGATTAGATACGCAGTATTTT
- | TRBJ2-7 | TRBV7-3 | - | CASSLGGTGEQYF | TGTGCCAGCAGCTTGGGGGGAACGGGCGAGCAGTACTTC
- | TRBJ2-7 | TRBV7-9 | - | CASSDRDPSAYEQYF | TGTGCCAGCAGCGACCGGGATCCATCGGCATACGAGCAGTACTTC
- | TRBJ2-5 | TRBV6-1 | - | CASSDRRDWETQYF | TGTGCCAGCAGTGACCGACGGGATTGGGAGACCCAGTACTTC
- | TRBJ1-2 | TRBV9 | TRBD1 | CASRKGQGQAYGYTF | TGTGCCAGCAGAAAGGGACAGGGGCAGGCCTATGGCTACACCTTC
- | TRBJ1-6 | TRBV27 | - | CASSLTSAGYNSPLHF | TGTGCCAGCAGTTTAACTTCGGCAGGATATAATTCACCCCTCCACTTT
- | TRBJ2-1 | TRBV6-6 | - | CASSYSEGSDEQFF | TGTGCCAGCAGTTACTCTGAGGGGAGTGATGAGCAGTTCTTC
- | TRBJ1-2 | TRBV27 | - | CASSPILGQGYTF | TGTGCCAGCAGTCCGATCCTGGGCCAGGGCTACACCTTC
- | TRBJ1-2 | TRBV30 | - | CAWSRGYGYTF | TGTGCCTGGAGTCGGGGTTATGGCTACACCTTC
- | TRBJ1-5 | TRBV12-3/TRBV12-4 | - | CASSWGRHQPQHF | TGTGCCAGCAGTTGGGGGCGGCATCAGCCCCAGCATTTT
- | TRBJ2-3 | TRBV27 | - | CASSGGDTQYF | TGTGCCAGCAGTGGGGGAGATACGCAGTATTTT
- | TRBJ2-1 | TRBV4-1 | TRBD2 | CASSQGAGGRSYNEQFF | TGCGCCAGCAGCCAGGGGGCGGGAGGGCGTTCCTACAATGAGCAGTTCTTC
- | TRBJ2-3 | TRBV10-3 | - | CAISESIRVISTDTQYF | TGTGCCATCAGTGAGTCGATTAGAGTGATTAGCACAGATACGCAGTATTTT
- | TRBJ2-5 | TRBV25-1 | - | CASREEGPGETQYF | TGTGCCAGCAGGGAAGAGGGGCCGGGTGAGACCCAGTACTTC
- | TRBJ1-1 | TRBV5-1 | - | CASSSAGPAAFF | TGCGCCAGCAGCTCTGCGGGACCGGCAGCTTTCTTT
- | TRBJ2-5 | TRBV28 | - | CASSLAGIQETQYF | TGTGCCAGCAGTTTAGCGGGGATCCAAGAGACCCAGTACTTC
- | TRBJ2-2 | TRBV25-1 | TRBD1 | CASSDLDRGNTGELFF | TGTGCCAGCAGTGACCTGGACAGGGGGAACACCGGGGAGCTGTTTTTT
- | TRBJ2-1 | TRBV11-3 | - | CASSSGGNEQFF | TGTGCCAGCAGCTCCGGAGGCAATGAGCAGTTCTTC
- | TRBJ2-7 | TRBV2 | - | CASRVDSSYEQYF | TGTGCCAGCCGTGTGGATAGCTCCTACGAGCAGTACTTC
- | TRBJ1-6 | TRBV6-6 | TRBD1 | CASGDRAAYNSPLHF | TGTGCCAGCGGTGACAGGGCCGCCTATAATTCACCCCTCCACTTT
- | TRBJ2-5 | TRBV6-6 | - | CASSSRGIQETQYF | TGTGCCAGCAGTTCACGGGGAATCCAAGAGACCCAGTACTTC
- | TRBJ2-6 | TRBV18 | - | CASSPPGNGANVLTF | TGTGCCAGCTCACCACCGGGGAACGGGGCCAACGTCCTGACTTTC
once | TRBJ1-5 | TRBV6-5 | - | CASRQGNNQPQHF | TGTGCCAGCAGACAGGGTAACAATCAGCCCCAGCATTTT
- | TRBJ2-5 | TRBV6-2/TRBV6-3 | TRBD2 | CASSPRGGGAWETQYF | TGTGCCAGCAGCCCTAGGGGCGGGGGGGCATGGGAGACCCAGTACTTC
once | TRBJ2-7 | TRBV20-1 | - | CSARSRNEQYF | TGCAGTGCTAGATCCCGGAACGAGCAGTACTTC
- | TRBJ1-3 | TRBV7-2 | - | CASSSGNTIYF | TGTGCCAGCAGCTCGGGAAACACCATATATTTT
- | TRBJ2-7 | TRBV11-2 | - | CASSFEWNEQYF | TGTGCCAGCAGCTTTGAATGGAACGAGCAGTACTTC
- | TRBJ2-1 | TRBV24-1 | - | CATSVPAFHEQFF | TGTGCCACCAGTGTCCCAGCTTTCCATGAGCAGTTCTTC
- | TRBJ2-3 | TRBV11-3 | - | CASSLDGRGAGPSNTQYF | TGTGCCAGCAGCTTAGATGGAAGGGGCGCCGGTCCATCAAATACGCAGTATTTT
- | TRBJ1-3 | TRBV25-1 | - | CASSETGHSGNTIYF | TGTGCCAGCAGTGAGACAGGACACTCTGGAAACACCATATATTTT
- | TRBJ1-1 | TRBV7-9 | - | CASSPVGPMAPEAFF | TGTGCCAGCAGCCCGGTGGGGCCCATGGCGCCTGAAGCTTTCTTT
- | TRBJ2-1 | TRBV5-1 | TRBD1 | CASSLPGQYFGEQFF | TGCGCCAGCAGCTTACCGGGACAGTATTTTGGTGAGCAGTTCTTC
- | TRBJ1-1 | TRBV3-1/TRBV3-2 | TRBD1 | CASTEGAIRTEAFF | TGTGCCAGCACCGAGGGGGCAATACGGACTGAAGCTTTCTTT
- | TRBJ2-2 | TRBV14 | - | CASSQTWTGELFF | TGTGCCAGCAGTCAGACCTGGACCGGGGAGCTGTTTTTT
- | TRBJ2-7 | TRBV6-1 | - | CASSEALRGYEQYF | TGTGCCAGCAGTGAAGCGCTTCGGGGCTACGAGCAGTACTTC
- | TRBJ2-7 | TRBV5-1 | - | CASSLVGGREPYEQYF | TGCGCCAGCAGCTTGGTCGGGGGACGGGAGCCCTACGAGCAGTACTTC
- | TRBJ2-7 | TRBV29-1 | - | CSVQQGAGYEQYF | TGCAGCGTTCAACAGGGTGCCGGCTACGAGCAGTACTTC
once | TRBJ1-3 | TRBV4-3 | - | CASSQGNSGNTIYF | TGCGCCAGCAGCCAAGGGAACTCTGGAAACACCATATATTTT
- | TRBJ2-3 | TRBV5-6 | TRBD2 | CASNRGVEDTQYF | TGTGCCAGCAACCGGGGGGTGGAAGATACGCAGTATTTT
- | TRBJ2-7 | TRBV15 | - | CATSRSQYEQYF | TGTGCCACCAGCAGATCACAGTACGAGCAGTACTTC
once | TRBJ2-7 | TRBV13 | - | CASSWQGFIYEQYF | TGTGCCAGCAGCTGGCAGGGTTTCATCTACGAGCAGTACTTC
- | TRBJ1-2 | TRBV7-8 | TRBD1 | CATAETGEWDGYTF | TGTGCCACCGCAGAGACAGGGGAATGGGATGGCTACACCTTC
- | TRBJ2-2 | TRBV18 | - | CASSPRLTGELFF | TGTGCCAGCTCACCACGTCTCACCGGGGAGCTGTTTTTT
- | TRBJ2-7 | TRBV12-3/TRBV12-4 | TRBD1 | CASTPDRDEQYF | TGTGCCAGCACCCCCGACAGGGACGAGCAGTACTTC
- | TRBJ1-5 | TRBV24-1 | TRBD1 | CATSDPGQGGSQPQHF | TGTGCCACCAGTGACCCGGGACAGGGTGGTTCTCAGCCCCAGCATTTT
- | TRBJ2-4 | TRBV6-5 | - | CAPTYLGQQKNIQYF | TGTGCCCCTACCTATCTTGGACAGCAAAAAAACATTCAGTACTTC
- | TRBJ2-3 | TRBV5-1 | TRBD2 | CASSSSGGNTDTQYF | TGCGCCAGCAGTTCTAGCGGGGGAAACACAGATACGCAGTATTTT
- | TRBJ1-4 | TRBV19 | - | CASSMSSATNEKLFF | TGTGCCAGTAGTATGAGCAGCGCAACTAATGAAAAACTGTTTTTT
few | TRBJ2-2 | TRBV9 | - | CASSVDGGPNTGELFF | TGTGCCAGCAGCGTAGACGGGGGCCCCAACACCGGGGAGCTGTTTTTT
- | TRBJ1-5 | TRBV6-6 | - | CASTMGGQPQHF | TGTGCCAGCACCATGGGAGGTCAGCCCCAGCATTTT
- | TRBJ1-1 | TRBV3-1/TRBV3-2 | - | CASSQVATEAFF | TGTGCCAGCAGCCAAGTGGCCACTGAAGCTTTCTTT